This T cell receptor beta chain was retrieved from a study of shared clonotypes between healthy human individuals. CD8 cells classed as naive were CD45RO-negative and positively selected for CCR7, excluding terminally differentiated effector memory CD45RA+ cells. Every subset had its genomic DNA shared out evenly among several immunoSEQ plates. Only in-frame clones appear in the TCRdb table, and some are missing; sequencing was by immunoSEQ multiplex PCR. The table records hundreds of thousands of clones, around 96% of them present only once. The CDR3 sequence is 18 residues long. After removal of 1 base from V and 9 bases from J, the junction contained 10 bases not matched to a gene. The germline CDR1 and CDR2 sequences are SGHVS and FQNEAQ.

The receptor's source is a woman in her thirties in good health. Source material: naive CD8+ T cells sorted from blood. J is TRBJ2-1 and V is TRBV7-8; 15 nucleotides match TRBD2. The CDR3 here is CASSLGFRTSGRDGEQFF. DNA of the CDR3: TGTGCCAGCAGCTTAGGGTTCCGGACTAGCGGGAGGGATGGTGAGCAGTTCTTC.